These 16 T cell receptor beta chains came from one sample sequenced in a study of T-cell reconstitution after alpha-beta-depleted transplantation in children listed by TCRdb under 2016. To prepare the library, PCR was applied. This sample was sequenced with an Illumina HiSeq 2500. Molecular barcoding was employed in the preparation of TCR libraries, with unique molecular identifiers being used to normalize TCRbeta repertoire quantification. TCRdb reprocessing: public reads trimmed at Q25 with fastp, clones called with MiXCR, in-frame beta chains kept. Each entry is one CDR3 protein sequence, shown with its most common DNA and genes. This sample comprises around 380,000 distinct CDR3 sequences, around 9.9% of them detected only once. The ten largest clones take up nearly 5.5% of the sample. Sequenced material: PBMCs from the stem cell graft donor, taken from the stem cell graft. These receptors all come from a human donor who donated a stem cell graft to a child with acute myeloid leukemia.

This clonotype was recorded many times. V is TRBV6-1 and J is TRBJ2-1; possibly TRBD1 or TRBD2 for D (5 bases each). In germline, CDR1 is MNHNS, CDR2 SASEGT. This CDR3 has 13 amino acids. V was clipped by 1 base and J by 6 bases, with 7 bases between them. The CDR3 DNA sequence: TGTGCCAGCAGTGAAGGGGACCCCAATGAGCAGTTCTTC. Its protein product is CASSEGDPNEQFF.

There are many counts of this clonotype. The chain combines TRBV7-8 with TRBJ1-5; no definite D call. V was cut by 1 base and J by 5 bases, with 6 bases left in between. CDR1 and CDR2 (germline): SGHVS, FQNEAQ. The CDR3 runs to 13 residues. In nucleotides, the CDR3 is TGTGCCAGCAGCTTAGTGGGTGATCAGCCCCAGCATTTT. This gives the protein CASSLVGDQPQHF.

This clonotype has more than one count but fewer than ten. The chain is built from TRBV6-1 and TRBJ2-7; D might be TRBD2 (7 bases). The V end lost 0 bases, the J end lost 2 bases, and 14 bases lay between the germline ends. Per germline, CDR1 MNHNS and CDR2 SASEGT. This CDR3 has 16 residues. As DNA, the CDR3 is TGTGCCAGCAGTGAAGCCTGGGGGGCGGGGGCCTACGAGCAGTACTTC. Residues: CASSEAWGAGAYEQYF.

J is TRBJ2-7 and V is TRBV7-2, with D tentatively TRBD2 (5 bases). CDR3 size: 13 residues. Germline V CDR1 and CDR2: SGHTA, FQGNSA. Trimming took 5 bases from V and 3 from J, leaving 11 bases between them. The DNA for the CDR3 is TGTGCCAGCAGCGTAATGGGAGACTACGAGCAGTACTTC. As protein: CASSVMGDYEQYF.

The chain uses TRBV4-1 and TRBJ1-6, with D possibly being TRBD1 (5 bases). The CDR3 runs 15 residues. V was cut by 2 bases and J by 8 bases, with 13 bases left in between. Germline V gene data show CDR1 as MGHRA and CDR2 as YSYEKL. The CDR3 sequence: CASSQPQVGDSPLHF. DNA for the CDR3: TGCGCCAGCAGCCAACCTCAGGTGGGGGATTCACCCCTCCACTTT.

The sample holds many counts of this clonotype. The genes are TRBV3-1 and TRBJ2-6; TRBD2 agrees at 12 bases. CDR3 length: 18 residues. V dropped 1 base and J dropped 0; count of bases not matched to a gene: 1. Germline lookup yields CDR1 LGHDT and CDR2 YNNKEL (reference sequence). Here the CDR3 reads CASSQGLAGASGANVLTF. The CDR3 DNA sequence: TGTGCCAGCAGCCAAGGACTAGCGGGGGCCTCTGGGGCCAACGTCCTGACTTTC.

This clonotype came up a few times. The chain carries TRBV9 and TRBJ1-1; possibly TRBD1 for D (6 bases). Germline CDR1 SGDLS, CDR2 YYNGEE. Trimming removed 3 bases from V and 8 bases from J, with 14 bases in between. This CDR3 contains 13 residues. CDR3 amino acids: CASSESTGREAFF. The CDR3 DNA follows: TGTGCCAGCAGCGAATCAACAGGGCGGGAAGCTTTCTTT. The complete variable domain, with remaining parts taken from reference TRBV9 and TRBJ1-1, reads DSGVTQTPKHLITATGQRVTLRCSPRSGDLSVYWYQQSLDQGLQFLIQYYNGEERAKGNILERFSAQQFPDLHSELNLSSLELGDSALYFCASSESTGREAFFGQGTRLTVV.

V gene TRBV27 combines with J gene TRBJ2-7; TRBD2 agrees at 10 bases. V trimming: 5 bases; J trimming: 4 bases; junction bases outside the gene matches: 5. The germline V gene has CDR1 MNHEY and CDR2 SMNVEV (reference sequence). CDR3 length equals 14 residues. The CDR3 DNA is TGTGCCAGCAGTAGTTCTAGCGGGGGATACGAGCAGTACGTC. Its protein product is CASSSSSGGYEQYV.

V gene TRBV29-1 combines with J gene TRBJ2-1; 10 positions agree with TRBD2. The trim removed 5 bases at V and 9 bases at J, leaving 7 bases unmatched. The CDR3 covers 13 residues. CDR1 is SQVTM and CDR2 is ANQGSEA in the germline V gene. The CDR3 loop reads CSVLTSGLGEQFF. The CDR3 DNA is TGCAGCGTTCTGACTAGCGGGCTCGGTGAGCAGTTCTTC.

This clonotype was counted at least ten times. The gene calls are TRBV2 and TRBJ2-5; D may correspond to TRBD1 or TRBD2 (6 bases each). CDR3 length: 14 residues. Trimming removed 7 bases at V and 1 base at J, with 13 bases between. The germline gives CDR1 SNHLY, CDR2 FYNNEI. The CDR3 bases are TGTGCCAGCAAAGAGGGGGACTTCCAAGAGACCCAGTACTTC. It yields the protein CASKEGDFQETQYF.

There are many counts of this clonotype. This chain uses TRBV5-1 with TRBJ1-5, with 9 bases matching TRBD1. The length of the CDR3 is 13 residues. Germline V gene lookup returns CDR1 SGHRS and CDR2 YFSETQ. Trimming cost V 3 bases and J 6 bases; bases outside gene matches: 1. The CDR3 sequence is CASSSGQGQPQHF. In DNA, the CDR3 is TGCGCCAGCAGCTCGGGACAGGGTCAGCCCCAGCATTTT. The whole variable domain, filled in from reference TRBV5-1 and TRBJ1-5, reads KAGVTQTPRYLIKTRGQQVTLSCSPISGHRSVSWYQQTPGQGLQFLFEYFSETQRNKGNFPGRFSGRQFSNSRSEMNVSTLELGDSALYLCASSSGQGQPQHFGDGTRLSIL.

This clonotype came up a few times. The chain is built from TRBV7-9 and TRBJ2-5; TRBD2 matches at 8 bases. The CDR3 extends over 15 amino acids. J lost 4 bases, V lost 5 bases, and 9 bases had no gene match. Per germline, CDR1 SEHNR and CDR2 FQNEAQ (reference sequence). In DNA form, the CDR3 reads TGTGCCAGCAGCCCCGGGGGGGTCCTCGGAGAGACCCAGTACTTC. Its protein product is CASSPGGVLGETQYF. The complete variable domain, with remaining parts taken from reference TRBV7-9 and TRBJ2-5, reads DTGVSQNPRHKITKRGQNVTFRCDPISEHNRLYWYRQTLGQGPEFLTYFQNEAQLEKSRLLSDRFSAERPKGSFSTLEIQRTEQGDSAMYLCASSPGGVLGETQYFGPGTRLLVL.

This chain links TRBV29-1 with TRBJ2-7; D is uncertain. Germline V CDR1 and CDR2: SQVTM, ANQGSEA. The V end was cut by 4 bases, the J end by 4 bases, with 11 bases between. The CDR3 contains 12 residues. The CDR3 DNA reads as TGCAGCGTTGCGGACGGCATATACGAGCAGTACTTC. The encoded protein is CSVADGIYEQYF.

The chain uses TRBV5-4 and TRBJ1-6, with 7 bases matching TRBD1. Germline CDR1 reads SGHNT; CDR2 reads YYREEE (reference sequence). The CDR3 has 16 amino acids. V was clipped by 4 bases and J by 0 bases; unmatched bases: 4. CDR3 bases: TGTGCCAGCAGCCCAGGGGGTCGCTCCTATAATTCACCCCTCCACTTT. It translates to CASSPGGRSYNSPLHF.

This clonotype was picked up a small number of times. The chain is built from TRBV20-1 and TRBJ2-5, with D perhaps matching TRBD2 (6 bases). Trimming stripped 5 bases from V and 5 bases from J, with 15 bases between. The CDR3 loop spans 13 amino acids. Per the germline V gene, CDR1 is DFQATT and CDR2 is SNEGSKA (reference sequence). CDR3 amino acids: CSAWLARGETQYF. CDR3 in DNA: TGCAGTGCTTGGCTAGCCCGGGGGGAGACCCAGTACTTC.

The CDR3 nucleotides are TGTGCCAGCTTCATCTCCTACAATGAGCAGTTCTTC. Protein: CASFISYNEQFF. The chain couples TRBV7-9 to TRBJ2-1; D ambiguous. The V gene's germline CDR1 is SEHNR and CDR2 FQNEAQ (reference sequence). The CDR3 runs to 12 residues. V lost 8 bases and J lost 0, with 5 bases in between.